This T cell receptor (beta chain) was identified during a study of blood T cell repertoires in COVID-19. TCRdb's copy holds only in-frame clones and misses some; the assay was immunoSEQ multiplex PCR. The table records about 78,000 clones, around nine tenths of them present only once. Per germline, CDR1 SGHTA and CDR2 FQGNSA. The CDR3 is made up of 15 amino acids. V was cut by 1 base and J by 2 bases, with 11 bases left in between. The sequence was collected from a man over 45 with active or convalescent COVID-19. This sequence joins TRBV7-2 and TRBJ2-5; D uncertain. Sequencing was performed on peripheral blood. CDR3 residues: CASSLGPAIQETQYF. DNA of the CDR3: TGTGCCAGCAGCTTAGGGCCCGCCATACAAGAGACCCAGTACTTC.